A single sample is the source of the 15 T cell receptor beta chains below, sequenced in a study of glioma-infiltrating T cells after dendritic cell vaccination. Time point described: after dendritic cell vaccination, including at tumor progression/relapse. TCRdb's table, derived via immunoSEQ multiplex PCR, lists solely in-frame clones and lacks some. The sample records some 90,000 clones, approximately 80% being singletons. The sequencing here drew on blood, taken after dendritic cell vaccination. These receptor sequences come from a human donor with glioblastoma.

The V call is TRBV27, the J call TRBJ1-2; TRBD1 aligns across 8 bases. V shed 8 bases and J 7 bases; nucleotides not matched to a gene: 9. This CDR3 has 13 residues. Germline V CDR1 and CDR2: MNHEY, SMNVEV (reference sequence). The CDR3 loop reads CASGWGTGRGYTF. CDR3 in DNA: TGTGCCAGCGGATGGGGGACAGGACGTGGCTACACCTTC.

In this sample, this clone turned up many times. The chain has TRBV4-1 and TRBJ1-4, with TRBD1 identical over 9 bases. The CDR3 is 17 residues long. In germline, CDR1 is MGHRA, CDR2 YSYEKL. The V gene end was trimmed by 2 bases and the J gene end by 4 bases; junction bases not matched to a gene: 8. The CDR3 nucleotides are TGCGCCAGCAGCCAAATGGGAGCGGGACAGGGTAATGAAAAACTGTTTTTT. Translated: CASSQMGAGQGNEKLFF.

Concerning this clone itself: Mismatch with germline at one junction end may stem from a read error. CDR3 sequence: CASSPGMVWTSGNF. DNA of the CDR3: TGTGCCAGCAGCCCTGGAATGGTGTGGACTAGCGGCAACTTC. The chain links TRBV11-2 to TRBJ2-7; 10 bases are shared with TRBD2. The CDR3 is 14 residues long. Looked up from germline, CDR1 is SGHAT and CDR2 is FQNNGV.

This chain links TRBV2 with TRBJ1-5; 7 positions agree with TRBD1. CDR3 length equals 15 residues. V lost 7 bases, J lost 7 bases, and 13 bases stayed unmatched. Per the germline V gene, CDR1 is SNHLY and CDR2 is FYNNEI. In DNA, the CDR3 is TGTGCCAGCACGCTACGACAGGGAAGGGGACAGCCCCAGCATTTT. As protein: CASTLRQGRGQPQHF.

This clone has just a few counts. The rearrangement links TRBV28 to TRBJ1-5; weak D call: TRBD1 (5 bases). The V gene lost 3 bases and the J gene lost 2 bases, with 14 bases spanning the gap. The germline V gene has CDR1 MDHEN and CDR2 SYDVKM. The CDR3 extends over 16 amino acids. The CDR3 region is CASSLPGYVGNQPQHF. DNA for the CDR3: TGTGCCAGCAGTTTGCCAGGGTATGTCGGCAATCAGCCCCAGCATTTT.

This chain joins TRBV5-4 and TRBJ1-2, with a possible D match to TRBD1 (6 bases). This CDR3 contains 14 residues. Germline values: CDR1 SGHNT, CDR2 YYREEE (reference sequence). V lost 3 bases and J lost 7, with 16 bases in between. CDR3 residues: CASSWDPGEGGYTF. CDR3 nucleotide sequence: TGTGCCAGCAGCTGGGACCCAGGGGAGGGTGGCTACACCTTC.

This clone was detected only a few times. This chain links TRBV5-8 with TRBJ2-2, with 11 bases aligning to TRBD2. CDR1 is SGHTS, CDR2 YDEGEE, per germline. The V and J ends lost 1 base and 3 bases, in that order; junction bases with no gene match: 2. The CDR3 is 16 amino acids. The CDR3 nucleotides are TGTGCCAGCAGCTTGCCTAGCGGGAGGCACACCGGGGAGCTGTTTTTT. This gives the protein CASSLPSGRHTGELFF.

The gene calls are TRBV18 and TRBJ1-5; D not certain. Germline CDR1 reads KGHSH; CDR2 reads LQKENI. V lost 3 bases to trimming and J lost 5 bases, with 11 bases between them. The CDR3 totals 14 residues. CDR3 sequence: CASSPDGRDQPQHF. The CDR3 nucleotides read TGTGCCAGCTCACCCGACGGGAGAGATCAGCCCCAGCATTTT.

The chain combines TRBV5-1 with TRBJ1-1; TRBD1 aligns across 7 bases. The CDR3 consists of 14 residues. CDR1 SGHRS and CDR2 YFSETQ come from the germline V gene. V dropped 3 bases and J dropped 3; count of bases not matched to a gene: 5. CDR3 protein: CASSSDTGDTEAFF. In nucleotides, the CDR3 is TGCGCCAGCAGCTCAGATACAGGGGACACTGAAGCTTTCTTT. Together with reference TRBV5-1 and TRBJ1-1, the CDR3 gives the full variable domain: KAGVTQTPRYLIKTRGQQVTLSCSPISGHRSVSWYQQTPGQGLQFLFEYFSETQRNKGNFPGRFSGRQFSNSRSEMNVSTLELGDSALYLCASSSDTGDTEAFFGQGTRLTVV.

The gene calls are TRBV25-1 and TRBJ1-5; D call uncertain. V was cut by 6 bases and J by 6 bases, with 12 bases left in between. CDR1 is MGHDK and CDR2 is SYGVNS in the germline V gene. This CDR3 is 13 amino acids long. The CDR3 here is CASRGGGSQPQHF. The DNA of the CDR3 is TGTGCCAGCAGGGGTGGAGGAAGTCAGCCCCAGCATTTT.

This clone was recorded once. The chain recombines TRBV11-1 with TRBJ2-7; 14 bases agree with TRBD2. V lost 4 bases and J lost 3; bases outside the gene matches: 5. This CDR3 region has 16 residues. Germline CDR1 reads SGHAT; CDR2 reads FQDESV (reference sequence). CDR3 in amino acids: CASSSAGLAGDYEQYF. DNA for the CDR3: TGTGCCAGCAGCTCAGCGGGACTAGCGGGGGACTACGAGCAGTACTTC.

V gene TRBV5-1 combines with J gene TRBJ1-3; a weak D match, TRBD1 (5 bases). CDR1 SGHRS and CDR2 YFSETQ come from the germline V gene. This CDR3 is built from 15 residues. The V end lost 0 bases, the J end lost 2 bases, and 9 bases lay between the germline ends. CDR3 loop: CASSLGRGAGNTIYF. In DNA form, the CDR3 reads TGCGCCAGCAGCTTGGGCCGGGGGGCTGGAAACACCATATATTTT.

V and J are TRBV14 and TRBJ1-1, with TRBD1 matching 8 bases. CDR1 and CDR2 (germline): SGHDN, FVKESK. The CDR3 has 16 amino acids. Germline trimming cut 2 bases from V and 11 bases from J; bases unmatched to any gene: 16. Here the CDR3 DNA reads TGTGCCAGCAGCCAATCAGGGACAGGAGCTACCTCTGGTGCTTTCTTT. This gives the protein CASSQSGTGATSGAFF. The full variable domain, with the rest looked up from reference TRBV14 and TRBJ1-1, is EAGVTQFPSHSVIEKGQTVTLRCDPISGHDNLYWYRRVMGKEIKFLLHFVKESKQDESGMPNNRFLAERTGGTYSTLKVQPAELEDSGVYFCASSQSGTGATSGAFFGQGTRLTVV.

V usage is TRBV6-5 and J usage is TRBJ2-3; TRBD1 is a possible D gene (5 bases). V lost 2 bases and J 2 bases, leaving 11 bases between the germline ends. Germline lookup yields CDR1 MNHEY and CDR2 SVGAGI. The CDR3 is made up of 15 amino acids. CDR3 coding DNA: TGTGCCAGCAGTTACAAAGGGGTTCTCACAGATACGCAGTATTTT. Its translation is CASSYKGVLTDTQYF.

This chain links TRBV10-1 with TRBJ2-1; 9 bases fit TRBD1. CDR3 size: 15 residues. The germline V gene encodes CDR1 WNHNN and CDR2 SYGVQD (reference sequence). The trim removed 5 bases at V and 1 base at J, leaving 3 bases unmatched. The CDR3 sequence: CASSTGTGSYNEQFF. The CDR3 coding sequence is TGCGCCAGCAGTACCGGGACAGGGTCCTACAATGAGCAGTTCTTC.